This T cell receptor (beta chain) was retrieved from a study of blood T cells in healthy people across ages (dated by TCRdb to the mid-2010s). Describing the broader study: Template switching captured roughly one uniquely barcoded TCR beta cDNA molecule per two T cells in model experiments. The study measured age-related changes in TCR beta repertoire diversity using deep sequencing normalized with unique cDNA molecular identifiers. Donors were grouped into four age groups: young (average 16 years), middle-aged (roughly 40), aged (approximately 58) and long-lived (around 80). Two additional independent replicas of 1 million unique cDNA reads from the same blood draw were analyzed for two donors (one aged 18 to 30 and one aged 80 or older). Broad study findings and their caveats: Estimates of total diversity based on one million sequenced T cells were regarded as lower bounds and as underestimates. Compared with the aged group, more naive CD4+ T cells, fewer expanded clones and increased TCR diversity were shown by the long-lived group, suggesting age selection. Observed TCR beta diversity correlated strongly with the percentage of naive T cells measured by flow cytometry. Because donor CMV infection status was unknown, age-related changes in expanded clonotypes were potentially confounded. Observed TCR beta diversity per million T cells fell roughly linearly with age, and a significant reduction was already apparent by age around 39. Because profiling used bulk unsorted PBMCs, naive and antigen-experienced compartments could not be compared conclusively.

The CDR3 numbers 16 residues from cysteine through phenylalanine. Just the 48-base CDR3 DNA is kept, in frame starting at base 1. Unmatched junction bases come to 10, with V trimmed by 2 bases and J by 4 bases. The germline V gene encodes CDR1 DFQATT and CDR2 SNEGSKA (reference sequence). A note on this clonotype: This clone's antigen is unknown. No clone much larger than this one lies a single base away; base qualities are absent.

The roughly 39 donors, aged about 6 to 100 years, were systemically healthy Caucasian individuals from Russia. Each donor gave 8 to 10 milliliters of peripheral blood, collected into EDTA-treated Vacutainer tubes. PBMCs were isolated by Ficoll-Paque density-gradient centrifugation, with at least 6 million obtained per sample. Trizol reagent was used to extract total RNA from PBMCs, with at least 6 micrograms per sample. For every donor, flow cytometry on a PBMC aliquot measured the percentage of naive CD45RAhigh/CD27high T cells. Library construction relied on 5' RACE. The data were produced on an Illumina HiSeq 2500. A second PCR of roughly 6 to 11 cycles was performed with a sample-barcoded 5' primer and a J-beta primer mix. A unique molecular identifier was introduced onto each TCR beta cDNA molecule by a template-switch 5' adaptor carrying 12 random nucleotides. At least 2.5 million CDR3-containing paired-end reads were obtained from each sample. First-strand cDNA was synthesized from all RNA with the Mint cDNA synthesis kit, primed by a TRBC-specific oligonucleotide. Following uracil-DNA glycosylase treatment, a first 18-cycle PCR with universal primers M1SS and BC2_uni_R was performed on all cDNA. The authors' analysis ran thus. For normalization, 1 million high-quality reads were randomly selected from each sample, with every read carrying a distinct molecular identifier. Instead of being binned into consensus sequences, reads that shared molecular identifiers were thrown out. MiTCR, set to a Q25 quality threshold and the strictest error-elimination algorithm, was used for CDR3 identification, clonotype clustering and error correction. A nonparametric unseen species model with Euler transformation was used to estimate a lower bound on total TCR beta diversity. The public reads were quality trimmed at Q25 with fastp and then assembled into clones with MiXCR by TCRdb, keeping productive beta chains. Rows with a matching CDR3 protein are joined into one entry that keeps the most common DNA and genes. These V and J calls derive from TCRdb rather than the authors' analysis. This sample is represented by 750,000 to 1,000,000 distinct CDR3 sequences; 25% to 30% of them were singletons. The ten largest clones add up to roughly 10% of the sample.

The sample also formed part of further work on T cells of mothers and their children. The second publication reports: Nine systemically healthy Caucasian individuals served as donors, namely three mothers together with their six children. cDNA synthesis used all of the extracted RNA, with 1.5 ug of RNA in each 15 ul reaction. In the second PCR, sample barcodes and 2-4 random nucleotides were introduced via the M1S primer. Each mother yielded over 8.5 million TCR beta CDR3 reads and each child roughly 3.1 million reads. TCR recombination output is similarly shaped by thymic selection in related and unrelated pairs, with a minor effect exerted by inherited differences. Normalized repertoire overlap was always found to be slightly, but never significantly, higher in related mother-child pairs than in unrelated mother-child pairs. With a sensitivity of approximately 100 clones per million clonotypes, no persistent microchimeric T cell clones were detected. In the study, deep NGS was used to compare the TCR beta repertoires of mothers and children, and features distinguishing related mother-child pairs from unrelated individuals were sought. On average, the children were approximately 11 +/- 4 years old, while the mothers were about 40 +/- 4 years old. After adapter ligation with NEBNext reagents, the libraries were sequenced on Illumina HiSeq 2000 with 100+100 nt paired-end reads. To prevent cross-contamination, the mother and child libraries were prepared a month apart and were sequenced in separate runs. Each donor had between 500,000 and 2,000,000 distinct TCR beta clonotypes identified. Naive TCR beta clonotypes were estimated from low-frequency clonotypes matched to each donor's FACS-determined naive share, without sorting.

The rearranged segments are TRBV20-1 and TRBJ2-5, with 10 junctional bases fitting TRBD1. The receptor was derived from a woman in her thirties or forties in good health. The sample taken for sequencing was blood. The sequenced DNA is TGCAGTGCTAGATGGGACAGGGGCATGGGGGGAGAGACCCAGTACTTC. Its translation reads: CSARWDRGMGGETQYF.